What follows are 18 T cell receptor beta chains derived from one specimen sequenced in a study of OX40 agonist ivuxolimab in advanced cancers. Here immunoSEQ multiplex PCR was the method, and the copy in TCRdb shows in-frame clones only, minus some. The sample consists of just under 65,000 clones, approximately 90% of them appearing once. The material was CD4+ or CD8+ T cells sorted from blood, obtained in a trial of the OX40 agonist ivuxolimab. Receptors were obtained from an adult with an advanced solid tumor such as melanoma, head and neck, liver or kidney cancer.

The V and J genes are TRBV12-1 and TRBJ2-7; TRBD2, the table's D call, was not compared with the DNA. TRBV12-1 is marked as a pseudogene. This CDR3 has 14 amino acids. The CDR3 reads CASSSLAGPYEQYF. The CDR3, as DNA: TGTGCCAGCAGCTCCCTAGCGGGACCTTACGAGCAGTACTTC.

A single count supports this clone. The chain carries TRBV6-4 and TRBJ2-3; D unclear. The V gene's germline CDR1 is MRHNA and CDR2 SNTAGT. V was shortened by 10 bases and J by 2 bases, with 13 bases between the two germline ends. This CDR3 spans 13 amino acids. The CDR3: CATSEPDTDTQYF. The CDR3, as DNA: TGTGCCACCTCAGAGCCCGACACAGATACGCAGTATTTT.

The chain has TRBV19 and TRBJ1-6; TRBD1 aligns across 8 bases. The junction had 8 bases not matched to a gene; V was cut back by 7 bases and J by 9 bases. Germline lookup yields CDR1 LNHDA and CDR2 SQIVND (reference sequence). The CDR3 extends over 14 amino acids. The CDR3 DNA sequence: TGTGCCAGTAATTCAGGGGGCCTCAGTTCACCCCTCCACTTT. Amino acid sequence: CASNSGGLSSPLHF.

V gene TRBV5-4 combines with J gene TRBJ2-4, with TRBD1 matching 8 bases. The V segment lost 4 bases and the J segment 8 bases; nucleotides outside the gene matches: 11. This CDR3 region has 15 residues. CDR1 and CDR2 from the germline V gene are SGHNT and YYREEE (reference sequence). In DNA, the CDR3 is TGTGCCAGCAGCACCCGGACAGGGAAGGAGCACATTCAGTACTTC. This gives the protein CASSTRTGKEHIQYF.

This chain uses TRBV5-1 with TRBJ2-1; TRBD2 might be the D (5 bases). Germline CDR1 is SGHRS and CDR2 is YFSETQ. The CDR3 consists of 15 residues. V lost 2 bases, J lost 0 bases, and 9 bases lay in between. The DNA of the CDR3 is TGCGCCAGCAGCTTTAGAGGGATCTCCTACAATGAGCAGTTCTTC. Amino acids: CASSFRGISYNEQFF.

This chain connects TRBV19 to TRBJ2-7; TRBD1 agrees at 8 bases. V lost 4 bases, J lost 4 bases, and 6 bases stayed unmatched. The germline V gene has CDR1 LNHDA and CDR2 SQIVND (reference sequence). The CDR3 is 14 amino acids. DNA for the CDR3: TGTGCCAGTAGTACCCCGGACAGGGAATACGAGCAGTACTTC. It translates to CASSTPDREYEQYF.

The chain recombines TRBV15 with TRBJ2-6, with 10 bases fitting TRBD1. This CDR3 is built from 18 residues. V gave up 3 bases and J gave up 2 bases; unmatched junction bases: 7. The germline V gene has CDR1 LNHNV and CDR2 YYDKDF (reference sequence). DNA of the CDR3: TGTGCCACCAGCAGGCGGGACAGGGGAGCCCCTGGGGCCAACGTCCTGACTTTC. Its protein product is CATSRRDRGAPGANVLTF.

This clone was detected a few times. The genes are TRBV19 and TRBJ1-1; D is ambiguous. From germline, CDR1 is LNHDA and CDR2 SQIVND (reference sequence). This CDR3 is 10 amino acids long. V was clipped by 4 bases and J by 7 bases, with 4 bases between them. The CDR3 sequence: CASSSREAFF. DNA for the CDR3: TGTGCCAGTAGTAGCCGTGAAGCTTTCTTT.

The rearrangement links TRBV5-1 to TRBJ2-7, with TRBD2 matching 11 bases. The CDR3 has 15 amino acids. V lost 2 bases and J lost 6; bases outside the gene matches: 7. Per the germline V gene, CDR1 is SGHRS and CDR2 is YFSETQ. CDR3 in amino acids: CASSFGSGGAGEQYF. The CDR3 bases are TGCGCCAGCAGCTTTGGTAGCGGGGGGGCAGGCGAGCAGTACTTC.

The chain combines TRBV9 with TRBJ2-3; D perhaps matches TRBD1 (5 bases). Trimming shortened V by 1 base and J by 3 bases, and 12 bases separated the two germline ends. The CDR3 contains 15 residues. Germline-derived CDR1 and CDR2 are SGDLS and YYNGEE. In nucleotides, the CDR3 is TGTGCCAGCAGCGTACGGGCAGGGTCGACAGATACGCAGTATTTT. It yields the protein CASSVRAGSTDTQYF.

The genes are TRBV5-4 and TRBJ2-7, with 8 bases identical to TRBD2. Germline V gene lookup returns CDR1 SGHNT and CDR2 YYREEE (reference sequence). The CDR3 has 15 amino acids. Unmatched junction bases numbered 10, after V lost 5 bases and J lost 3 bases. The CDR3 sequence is CASSSAGRGDYEQYF. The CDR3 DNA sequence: TGTGCCAGCAGTTCAGCAGGGCGGGGGGACTACGAGCAGTACTTC.

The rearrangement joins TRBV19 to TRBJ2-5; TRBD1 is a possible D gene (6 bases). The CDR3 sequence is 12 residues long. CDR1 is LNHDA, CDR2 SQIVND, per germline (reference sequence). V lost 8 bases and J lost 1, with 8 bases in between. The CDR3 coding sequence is TGTGCCAGTGGGACACTCCAAGAGACCCAGTACTTC. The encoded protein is CASGTLQETQYF.

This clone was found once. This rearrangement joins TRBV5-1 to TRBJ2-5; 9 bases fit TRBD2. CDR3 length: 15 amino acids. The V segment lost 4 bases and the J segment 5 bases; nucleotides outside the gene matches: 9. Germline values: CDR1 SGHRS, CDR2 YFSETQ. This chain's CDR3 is CASSLGLAVRETQYF. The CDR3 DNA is TGCGCCAGCAGCCTGGGACTAGCAGTCAGGGAGACCCAGTACTTC.

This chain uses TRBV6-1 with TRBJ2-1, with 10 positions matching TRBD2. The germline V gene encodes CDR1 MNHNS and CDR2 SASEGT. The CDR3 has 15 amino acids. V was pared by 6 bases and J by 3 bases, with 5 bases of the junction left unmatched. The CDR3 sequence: CASRKGLAFYNEQFF. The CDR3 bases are TGTGCCAGCAGGAAGGGACTAGCGTTCTACAATGAGCAGTTCTTC.

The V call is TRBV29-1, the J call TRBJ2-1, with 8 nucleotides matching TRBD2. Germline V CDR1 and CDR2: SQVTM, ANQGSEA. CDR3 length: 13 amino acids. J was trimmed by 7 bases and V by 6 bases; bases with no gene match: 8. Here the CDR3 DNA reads TGCAGCGTCCTCTCGGGAGGGCCTAATGAGCAGTTCTTC. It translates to CSVLSGGPNEQFF.

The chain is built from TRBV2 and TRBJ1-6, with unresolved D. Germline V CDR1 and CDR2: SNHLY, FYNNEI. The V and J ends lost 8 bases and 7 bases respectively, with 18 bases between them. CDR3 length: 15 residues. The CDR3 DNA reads TGTGCCAGCGCCCAGGAGAGCGGGGAGAATTCACCCCTCCACTTT. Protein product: CASAQESGENSPLHF. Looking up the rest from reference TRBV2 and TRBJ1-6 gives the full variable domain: EPEVTQTPSHQVTQMGQEVILRCVPISNHLYFYWYRQILGQKVEFLVSFYNNEISEKSEIFDDQFSVERPDGSNFTLKIRSTKLEDSAMYFCASAQESGENSPLHFGNGTRLTVT.

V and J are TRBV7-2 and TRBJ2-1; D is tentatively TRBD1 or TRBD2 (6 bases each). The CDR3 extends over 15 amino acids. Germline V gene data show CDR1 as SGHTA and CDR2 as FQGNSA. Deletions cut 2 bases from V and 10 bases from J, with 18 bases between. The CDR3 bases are TGTGCCAGCAGCTTAAAGGGGGACTCCCGGATCGAGCAGTTCTTC. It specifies CASSLKGDSRIEQFF.

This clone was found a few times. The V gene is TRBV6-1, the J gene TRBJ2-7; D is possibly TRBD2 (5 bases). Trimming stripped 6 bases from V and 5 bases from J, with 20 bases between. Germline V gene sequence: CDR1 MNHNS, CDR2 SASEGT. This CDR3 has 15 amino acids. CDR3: CASRALLGPKDEQYF. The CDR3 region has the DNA TGTGCCAGCAGAGCCCTACTAGGGCCAAAGGACGAGCAGTACTTC.